This T cell receptor beta chain was found in a study of T cells after yellow fever vaccination. Study context: Any fraction with a low cell number was prepared using SMART-Seq v4 Ultra Low Input. Study conclusions and caveats: High-abundance clonotypes from the bulk population could contaminate FACS-sorted repertoires. Post-booster repertoires contained most primary-vaccination clones again (around 96% CD4, roughly 91% CD8). The CD4 compartment and the CD8 compartment contained a small share of clonotypes in common.

TCRdb processed the 5' RACE reads anew with MiXCR; each CDR3 protein has one entry. The sample contains under 350,000 distinct CDR3 sequences, 4.1% of which appear only once. The CDR3 length is 15 residues. Trimming pared 0 bases from V and 4 bases from J, leaving 13 bases between. Germline values: CDR1 SGHRS, CDR2 YFSETQ. The sample holds many counts of this clonotype. Its matching antigen is unknown. This clonotype was obtained from a man younger than 30 who received the YFV17D yellow fever vaccine. The rearrangement links TRBV5-1 to TRBJ1-1, with D possibly being TRBD1 (5 bases). The material was PBMCs, obtained 5 days after the yellow fever booster vaccination. The CDR3 is CASSLASRVTTEAFF. The CDR3 coding sequence is TGCGCCAGCAGCTTGGCCTCCAGGGTAACCACTGAAGCTTTCTTT.